This T cell receptor beta chain emerged from a study of siplizumab effects on memory and regulatory T cells. TCRdb's copy holds only in-frame clones and misses some; the assay was immunoSEQ multiplex PCR. The sample lists approximately 100,000 clones, roughly nine tenths occurring once. This clonotype was obtained from a human donor in good health. Sequencing was performed on Tregs sorted from blood.

CDR3 DNA sequence: TGCGCCAGCAGCTCGATCAACAGGGTGTACGAGCAGTACTTC. Translation: CASSSINRVYEQYF. The V and J genes are TRBV5-1 and TRBJ2-7; maybe TRBD1 (6 bases). Trimming shortened V by 3 bases and J by 4 bases, and 14 bases separated the two germline ends. The germline gives CDR1 SGHRS, CDR2 YFSETQ. This CDR3 has 14 residues.